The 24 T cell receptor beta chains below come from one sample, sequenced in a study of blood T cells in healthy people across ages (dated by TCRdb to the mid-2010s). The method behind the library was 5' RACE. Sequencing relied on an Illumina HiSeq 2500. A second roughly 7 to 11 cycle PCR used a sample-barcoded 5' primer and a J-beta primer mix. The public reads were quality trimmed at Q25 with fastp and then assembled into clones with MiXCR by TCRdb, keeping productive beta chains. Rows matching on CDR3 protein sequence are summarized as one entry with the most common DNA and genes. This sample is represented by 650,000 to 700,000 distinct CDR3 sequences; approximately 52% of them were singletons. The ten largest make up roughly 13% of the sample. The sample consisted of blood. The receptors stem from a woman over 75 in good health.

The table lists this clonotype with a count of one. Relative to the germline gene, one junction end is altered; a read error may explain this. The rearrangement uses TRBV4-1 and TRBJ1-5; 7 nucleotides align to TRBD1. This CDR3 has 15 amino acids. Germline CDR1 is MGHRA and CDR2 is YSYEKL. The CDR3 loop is CASGQPSRGNQPQHF. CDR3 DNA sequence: TGCGCCAGCGGCCAACCTTCCAGGGGGAATCAGCCCCAGCATTTT.

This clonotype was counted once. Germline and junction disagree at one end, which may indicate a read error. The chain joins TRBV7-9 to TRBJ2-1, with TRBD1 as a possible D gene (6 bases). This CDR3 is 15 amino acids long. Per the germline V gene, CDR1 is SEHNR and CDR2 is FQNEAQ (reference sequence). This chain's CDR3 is CAGSSRTAFYNEQFF. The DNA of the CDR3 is TGTGCCGGCAGTTCCCGGACAGCATTTTACAATGAGCAGTTCTTC.

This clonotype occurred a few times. The CDR3: CASSLYALSSYNEQFF. CDR3 coding DNA: TGTGCCAGCAGCCTCTACGCGTTGAGCTCCTACAATGAGCAGTTCTTC. V and J are TRBV3-1 and TRBJ2-1; D remains unclear. The CDR3 extends over 16 amino acids. V lost 4 bases and J 0 bases, leaving 13 bases between the germline ends. The germline V gene encodes CDR1 LGHDT and CDR2 YNNKEL (reference sequence).

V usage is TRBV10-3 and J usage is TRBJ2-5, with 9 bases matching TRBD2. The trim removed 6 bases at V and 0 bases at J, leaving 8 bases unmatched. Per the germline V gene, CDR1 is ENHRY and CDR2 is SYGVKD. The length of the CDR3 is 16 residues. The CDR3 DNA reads TGTGCCATCAGCACCCCGACTAGCGGAGACCAAGAGACCCAGTACTTC. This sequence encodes CAISTPTSGDQETQYF.

The CDR3 DNA sequence: TGTGCCTGGAGTCAAGGACAAGCCGCCAGATACGCGTATTTT. Translating it yields CAWSQGQAARYAYF. V usage is TRBV30 and J usage is TRBJ2-3, with D possibly being TRBD1 (5 bases). Germline CDR1 reads GTSNPN; CDR2 reads SVGIG (reference sequence). Trimming cost V 2 bases and J 14 bases, with 23 bases left between them. This CDR3 region has 14 residues.

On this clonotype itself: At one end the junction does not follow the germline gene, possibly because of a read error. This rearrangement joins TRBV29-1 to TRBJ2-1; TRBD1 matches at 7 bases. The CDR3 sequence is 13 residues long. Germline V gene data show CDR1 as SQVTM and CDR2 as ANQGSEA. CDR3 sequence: CSNWDRDYNEQFF. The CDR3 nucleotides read TGCAGCAACTGGGACAGAGACTACAACGAGCAGTTCTTC.

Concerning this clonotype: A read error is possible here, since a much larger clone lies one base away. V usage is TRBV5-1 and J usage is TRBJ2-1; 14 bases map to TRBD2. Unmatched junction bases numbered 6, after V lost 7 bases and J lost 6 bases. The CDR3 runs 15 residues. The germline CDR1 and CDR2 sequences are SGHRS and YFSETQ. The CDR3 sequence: CASGTSGSYCNEQFF. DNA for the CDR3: TGCGCCAGCGGGACTAGCGGGAGTTATTGCAATGAGCAGTTCTTC.

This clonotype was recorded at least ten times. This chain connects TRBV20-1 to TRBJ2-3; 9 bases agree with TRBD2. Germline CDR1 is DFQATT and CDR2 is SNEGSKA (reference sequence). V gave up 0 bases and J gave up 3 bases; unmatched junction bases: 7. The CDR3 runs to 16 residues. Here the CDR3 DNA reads TGCAGTGCTAGAGATCTGGCTAGCGGGGAGACAGATACGCAGTATTTT. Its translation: CSARDLASGETDTQYF.

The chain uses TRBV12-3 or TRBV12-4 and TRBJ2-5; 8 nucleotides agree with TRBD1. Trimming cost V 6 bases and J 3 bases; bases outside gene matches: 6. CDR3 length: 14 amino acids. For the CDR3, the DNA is TGTGCCAGCAGGGGGGACAGGAGGGAAGAGACCCAGTACTTC. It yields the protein CASRGDRREETQYF.

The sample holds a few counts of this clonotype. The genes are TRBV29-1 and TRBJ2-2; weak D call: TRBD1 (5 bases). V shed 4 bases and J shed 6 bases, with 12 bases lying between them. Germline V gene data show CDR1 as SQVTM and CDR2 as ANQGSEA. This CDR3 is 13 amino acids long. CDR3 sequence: CSVAARGSGELFF. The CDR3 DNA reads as TGCAGCGTTGCGGCAAGGGGCTCCGGGGAGCTGTTTTTT.

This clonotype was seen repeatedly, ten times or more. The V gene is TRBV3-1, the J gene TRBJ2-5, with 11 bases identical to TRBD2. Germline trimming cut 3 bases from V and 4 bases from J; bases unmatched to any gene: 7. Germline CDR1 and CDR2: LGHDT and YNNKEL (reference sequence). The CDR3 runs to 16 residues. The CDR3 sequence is CASSHRTSGYRETQYF. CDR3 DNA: TGTGCCAGCAGCCATCGGACTAGCGGGTATAGAGAGACCCAGTACTTC.

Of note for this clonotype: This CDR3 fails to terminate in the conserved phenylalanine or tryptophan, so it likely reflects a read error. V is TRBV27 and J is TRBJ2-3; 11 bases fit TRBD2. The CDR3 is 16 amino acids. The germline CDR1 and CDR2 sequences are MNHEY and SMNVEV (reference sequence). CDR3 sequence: CAISSPGTSGSDTQYY. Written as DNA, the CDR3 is TGTGCCATCAGTTCACCCGGGACTAGCGGATCAGATACGCAGTATTAT.

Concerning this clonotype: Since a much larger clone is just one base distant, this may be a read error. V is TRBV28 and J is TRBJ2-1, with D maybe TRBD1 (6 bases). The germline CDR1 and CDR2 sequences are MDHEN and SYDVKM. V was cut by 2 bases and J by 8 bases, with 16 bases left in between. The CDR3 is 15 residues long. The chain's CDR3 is CASSLGQWSGDEQFF. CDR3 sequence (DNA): TGTGCCAGCAGTTTAGGACAGTGGTCCGGCGATGAGCAGTTCTTC.

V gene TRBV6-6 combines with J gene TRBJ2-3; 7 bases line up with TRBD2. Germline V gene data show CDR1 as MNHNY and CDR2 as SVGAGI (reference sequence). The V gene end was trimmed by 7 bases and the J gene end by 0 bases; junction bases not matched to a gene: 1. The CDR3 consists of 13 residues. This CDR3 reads CASMGGSTDTQYF. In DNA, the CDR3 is TGTGCCAGCATGGGGGGGAGCACAGATACGCAGTATTTT.

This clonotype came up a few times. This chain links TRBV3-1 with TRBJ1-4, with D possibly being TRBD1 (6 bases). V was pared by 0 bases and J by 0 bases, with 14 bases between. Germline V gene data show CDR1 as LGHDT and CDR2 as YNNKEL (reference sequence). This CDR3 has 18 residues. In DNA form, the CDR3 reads TGTGCCAGCAGCCAAGACGGCAGGGGATTTGCAACTAATGAAAAACTGTTTTTT. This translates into CASSQDGRGFATNEKLFF.

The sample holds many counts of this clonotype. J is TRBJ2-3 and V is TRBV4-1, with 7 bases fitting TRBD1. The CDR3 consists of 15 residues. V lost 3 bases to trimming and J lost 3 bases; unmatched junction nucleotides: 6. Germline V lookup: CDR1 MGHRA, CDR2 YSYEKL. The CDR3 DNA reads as TGCGCCAGCAGCCAGGGGCAGGGGGTGACAGATACGCAGTATTTT. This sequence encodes CASSQGQGVTDTQYF.

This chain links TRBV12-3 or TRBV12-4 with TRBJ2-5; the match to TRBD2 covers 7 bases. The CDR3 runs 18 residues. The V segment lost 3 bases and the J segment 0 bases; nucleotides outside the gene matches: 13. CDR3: CASSFWDFLAAYQETQYF. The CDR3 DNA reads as TGTGCCAGCAGTTTTTGGGACTTCCTAGCGGCGTACCAAGAGACCCAGTACTTC.

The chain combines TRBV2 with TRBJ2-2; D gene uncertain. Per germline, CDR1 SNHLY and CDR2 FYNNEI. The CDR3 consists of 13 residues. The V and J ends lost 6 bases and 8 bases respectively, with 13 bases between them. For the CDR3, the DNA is TGTGCCAGCAGGGCTTCGATATCGGGGGAGCTGTTTTTT. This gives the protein CASRASISGELFF.

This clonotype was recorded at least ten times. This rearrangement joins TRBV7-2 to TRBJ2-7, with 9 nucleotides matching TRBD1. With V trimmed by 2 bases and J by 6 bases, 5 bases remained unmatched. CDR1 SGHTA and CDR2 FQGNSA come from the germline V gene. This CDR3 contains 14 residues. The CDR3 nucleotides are TGTGCCAGCAGCTTAATGGGACAGGGAGGCGAGCAGTACTTC. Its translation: CASSLMGQGGEQYF.

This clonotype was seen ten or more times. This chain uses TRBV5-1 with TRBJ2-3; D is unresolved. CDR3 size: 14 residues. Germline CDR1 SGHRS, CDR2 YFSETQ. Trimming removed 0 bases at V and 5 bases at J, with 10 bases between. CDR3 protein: CASSLVGIQDTQYF. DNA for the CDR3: TGCGCCAGCAGCTTGGTAGGGATTCAAGATACGCAGTATTTT.

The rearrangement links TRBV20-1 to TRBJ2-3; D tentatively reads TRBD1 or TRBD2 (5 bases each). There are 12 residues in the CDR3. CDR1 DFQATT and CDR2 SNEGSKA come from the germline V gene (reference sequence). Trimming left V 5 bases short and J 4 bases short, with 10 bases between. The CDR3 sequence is CSAGGLADTQYF. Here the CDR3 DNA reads TGCAGTGCTGGGGGTTTAGCAGATACGCAGTATTTT.

The CDR3 region is CSARNAGTASNQPQHF. CDR3 in DNA: TGCAGTGCTAGAAATGCCGGGACAGCTAGCAATCAGCCCCAGCATTTT. This chain joins TRBV20-1 and TRBJ1-5; 7 nucleotides match TRBD1. V gave up 2 bases and J gave up 0 bases; unmatched junction bases: 7. This CDR3 is 16 amino acids long. Germline assignment: CDR1 DFQATT and CDR2 SNEGSKA (reference sequence).

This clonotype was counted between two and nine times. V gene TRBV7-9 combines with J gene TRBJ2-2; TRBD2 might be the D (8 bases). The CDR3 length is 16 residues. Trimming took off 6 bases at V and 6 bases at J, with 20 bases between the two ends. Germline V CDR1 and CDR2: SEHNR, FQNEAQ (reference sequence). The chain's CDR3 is CASRGLSGGGAGELFF. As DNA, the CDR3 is TGTGCCAGCAGGGGACTATCGGGAGGGGGCGCCGGGGAGCTGTTTTTT. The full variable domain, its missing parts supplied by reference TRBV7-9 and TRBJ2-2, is DTGVSQNPRHKITKRGQNVTFRCDPISEHNRLYWYRQTLGQGPEFLTYFQNEAQLEKSRLLSDRFSAERPKGSFSTLEIQRTEQGDSAMYLCASRGLSGGGAGELFFGEGSRLTVL.

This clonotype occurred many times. The CDR3: CASSFEFRGAEQFF. Written as DNA, the CDR3 is TGTGCCAGCAGCTTTGAGTTCAGGGGCGCGGAGCAGTTCTTC. The chain recombines TRBV7-2 with TRBJ2-1, with D possibly TRBD1 on 6 matching bases. CDR1 is SGHTA and CDR2 is FQGNSA in the germline V gene. The V end lost 3 bases, the J end lost 10 bases, and 16 bases lay between the germline ends. The CDR3 contains 14 residues.